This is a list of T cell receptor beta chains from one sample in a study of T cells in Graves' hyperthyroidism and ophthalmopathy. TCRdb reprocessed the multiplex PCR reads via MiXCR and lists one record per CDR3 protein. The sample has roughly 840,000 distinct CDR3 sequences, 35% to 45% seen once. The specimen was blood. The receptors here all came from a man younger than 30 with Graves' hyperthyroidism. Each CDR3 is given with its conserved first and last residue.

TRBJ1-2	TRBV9	CASSVEGKTTNYGYTF
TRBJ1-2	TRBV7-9	CASSQENYGYTF
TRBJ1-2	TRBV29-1	CSVRTDSNYGYTF
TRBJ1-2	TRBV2	CAASSNGAGYTF
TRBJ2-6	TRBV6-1	CASSEDRDYVLTF
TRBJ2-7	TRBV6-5	CASSYRDRAYEQYF
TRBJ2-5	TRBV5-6	CASSQGESDETQYF
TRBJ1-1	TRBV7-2	CASSLGGSLKSAFF
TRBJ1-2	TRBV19	CASINRAGPYGYTF
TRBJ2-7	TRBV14	CASSAQAGIPYEQYF
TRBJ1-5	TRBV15	CATSPRRDRNQPQHF
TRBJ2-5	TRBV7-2	CASRPGQKETQYF
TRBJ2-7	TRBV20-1	CSVLGTAYEQYF
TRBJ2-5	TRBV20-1	CSARDGRDPGETQYF
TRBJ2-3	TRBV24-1	CATSLGRTSVTDTQYF
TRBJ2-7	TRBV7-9	CASAMDSTYEQYF
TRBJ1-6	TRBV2	CASEGANSPLHF
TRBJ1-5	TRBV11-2	CASSLAGAENQPQHF
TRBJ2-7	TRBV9	CASSVSAGQENSYEQYF
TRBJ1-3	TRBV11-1	CASSLSKGAGNTIYF
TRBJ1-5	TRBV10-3	CAITEDRNQPQHF
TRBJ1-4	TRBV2	CASSYRATNEKLFF
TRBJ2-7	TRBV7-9	CASSSDRGEQYF
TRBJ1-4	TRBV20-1	CSARDRRGQVF
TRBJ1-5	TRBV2	CASSAGAGQPQHF
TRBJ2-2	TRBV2	CASSIDRSNTGELFF
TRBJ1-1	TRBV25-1	CASSRSLLTEAFF
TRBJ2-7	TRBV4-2	CASSPTGASGRQQYF